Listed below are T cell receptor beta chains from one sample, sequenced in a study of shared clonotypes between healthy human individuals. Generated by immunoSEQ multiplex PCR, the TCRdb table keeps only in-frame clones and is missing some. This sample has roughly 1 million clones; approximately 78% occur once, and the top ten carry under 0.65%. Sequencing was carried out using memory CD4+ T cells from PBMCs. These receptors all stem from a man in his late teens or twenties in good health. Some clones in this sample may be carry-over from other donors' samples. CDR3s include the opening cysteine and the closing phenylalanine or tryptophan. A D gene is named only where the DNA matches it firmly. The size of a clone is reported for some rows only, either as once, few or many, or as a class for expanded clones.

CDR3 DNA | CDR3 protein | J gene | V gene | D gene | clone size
TGCAGCGTTGAGGGCCTCACAGGGGGACCTGGAAACACCATATATTTT | CSVEGLTGGPGNTIYF | TRBJ1-3 | TRBV29-1 | TRBD1 | NA
TGTGCCAGCAGTGCAGGGACCGAGGTGAGCGAGCAGTACTTC | CASSAGTEVSEQYF | TRBJ2-7 | TRBV6-6 | NA | few
TGTGCCAGCAGCCAATTCTCTAGCTTGGAATTC | CASSQFSSLEF | TRBJ2-7 | TRBV4-2 | NA | few
TGCGCCAGCAGCTCCGGGACAGATTCCTACGAGCAGTACTTC | CASSSGTDSYEQYF | TRBJ2-7 | TRBV5-1 | TRBD1 | once
TGTGCCAGCAGACCCGACCGACAGGGCGTTGGAGATACGCAGTATTTT | CASRPDRQGVGDTQYF | TRBJ2-3 | TRBV4-2 | TRBD1 | NA
TGTGCCAGCAGTACCAGCGGCGCGACACAAGACAATGAGCAGTTCTTC | CASSTSGATQDNEQFF | TRBJ2-1 | TRBV7-3 | NA | once
TGTGCCACCAGCAGAGATTTGGGGACTAGCGGGGCGGGTGAGCAGTTCTTC | CATSRDLGTSGAGEQFF | TRBJ2-1 | TRBV15 | TRBD2 | NA
TGCGCCAGCAGCTCGGACGGGAAATATGGCTACACCTTC | CASSSDGKYGYTF | TRBJ1-2 | TRBV5-1 | NA | NA
TGTGCCAGCAGTGACGTGGTTGGTAGATTTGGGGAGACCCAGTACTTC | CASSDVVGRFGETQYF | TRBJ2-5 | TRBV6-4 | NA | NA
TGCGCCAGCAGCTTGTATCCGAAGCGGTCGGACACCGGGGAGCTGTTTTTT | CASSLYPKRSDTGELFF | TRBJ2-2 | TRBV5-1 | NA | NA
TGTGCCAGTAGTACTTCCTGGGCGGGGACCGGGGAGCTGTTTTTT | CASSTSWAGTGELFF | TRBJ2-2 | TRBV19 | NA | few
TGCGCCAGCAGCTTGGCCCCGACTAGCGGGGACTACGAGCAGTACTTC | CASSLAPTSGDYEQYF | TRBJ2-7 | TRBV5-1 | TRBD2 | many
TGTGCCAGCAGCTCCGGGACAGGGGGAAACACCATATATTTT | CASSSGTGGNTIYF | TRBJ1-3 | TRBV6-6 | TRBD1 | once
TGCGCCAGCAGCTCTACTCTAGCGGGAGGTTTGGAGACCCAGTACTTC | CASSSTLAGGLETQYF | TRBJ2-5 | TRBV5-1 | TRBD2 | NA
TGTGCCAGCAGCGACGGACAGGGGGCAACGGATACGCAGTATTTT | CASSDGQGATDTQYF | TRBJ2-3 | TRBV9 | TRBD1 | NA
TGTGCCAGCAGGAAGGACAGCGGGGGGACTGAAGCTTTCTTT | CASRKDSGGTEAFF | TRBJ1-1 | TRBV6-6 | NA | NA
TGTGCCAGCATCATGACTAGAGGCCCAAATGAGCAGTTCTTC | CASIMTRGPNEQFF | TRBJ2-1 | TRBV2 | NA | NA
TGTGCCTGGAGAGTTGAGGGCTACACCTTC | CAWRVEGYTF | TRBJ1-2 | TRBV30 | NA | NA
TGTGCCAGCAGCCGGGACAGGCTCTCTGGAAACACCATATATTTT | CASSRDRLSGNTIYF | TRBJ1-3 | TRBV5-4 | TRBD1 | NA
TGCGCCAGCAGCTTACAGGGGGAAGTTGCTGGAAACACCATATATTTT | CASSLQGEVAGNTIYF | TRBJ1-3 | TRBV5-1 | TRBD1 | NA
TGTGCCAGCAGTCCGCAGGGTAGCGAGCAGTACTTC | CASSPQGSEQYF | TRBJ2-7 | TRBV28 | NA | once
TGCGCCAGCAGCTTTCTACCCGTAGGGGGGTATGGCTACACCTTC | CASSFLPVGGYGYTF | TRBJ1-2 | TRBV5-1 | NA | NA
TGTGCCAGCACCCGGACTAGCCTGGGGTACAATGAGCAGTTCTTC | CASTRTSLGYNEQFF | TRBJ2-1 | TRBV9 | TRBD2 | NA